This TCR beta chain was captured by sequencing in a study of T cells in Graves' hyperthyroidism and ophthalmopathy. On the basis of clinical symptoms, serum thyroxine and TRAb, thyroid ultrasound and orbital computed tomography, diagnoses were made. Amplified regions were TCR beta CDR3 sequences from RNA transcripts. HTBI primers were employed in a first-round RT-PCR of the TCR CDR3. TCRdb used MiXCR to reprocess the multiplex PCR reads, holding one entry per CDR3 protein. The profile shows approximately 640,000 distinct CDR3 sequences, roughly 17% of them singletons. This clonotype has more than one count but fewer than ten. Trimming at V came to 0 bases and at J to 6 bases, leaving 2 bases not matched to a gene. CDR3 size: 16 residues.

The sequenced sample was blood. This TCR came from a man aged 45 to 65 with Graves' hyperthyroidism. The chain employs TRBV12-3 or TRBV12-4 and TRBJ2-1; TRBD2 aligns across 13 bases. The CDR3 protein is CASSLAGTSGTNEQFF. CDR3 DNA: TGTGCCAGCAGTTTAGCCGGGACTAGCGGGACCAATGAGCAGTTCTTC.